The 10 T cell receptor beta chains below come from one sample, sequenced in a study of T cell responses to AZD1222 COVID-19 vaccine. TCRdb's copy holds only in-frame clones and misses some; the assay was immunoSEQ multiplex PCR. The sample lists 250,000 to 300,000 clones, almost 95% occurring once. The sample was peripheral blood, taken 28 days after the second AZD1222 dose. The receptors derive from an adult who received the AZD1222 COVID-19 vaccine.

The J gene is TRBJ2-2, the V gene TRBV23-1; D gene uncertain. TRBV23-1 is reported as an ORF; its role is uncertain. The CDR3 is 10 amino acids. V lost 8 bases and J 5 bases, leaving 3 bases between the germline ends. The CDR3 bases are TGCGCCAGCTGGACCGGGGAGCTGTTTTTT. This translates into CASWTGELFF.

The chain joins TRBV19 to TRBJ1-5; D ambiguous. Germline V gene lookup returns CDR1 LNHDA and CDR2 SQIVND (reference sequence). CDR3 length: 13 residues. Trimming took off 1 base at V and 7 bases at J, with 8 bases between the two ends. CDR3 sequence reads: CASSIVSRQPQHF. Here the CDR3 DNA reads TGTGCCAGTAGTATAGTCTCGCGGCAGCCCCAGCATTTT.

CDR3 loop: CASSPGTAKQYF. For the CDR3, the DNA is TGTGCCAGCAGCCCCGGGACAGCAAAACAGTACTTC. This sequence joins TRBV11-2 and TRBJ2-7, with 7 bases lining up with TRBD1. Losses at the gene ends were 5 bases for V and 10 bases for J; bases not matched to a gene: 8. From germline, CDR1 is SGHAT and CDR2 FQNNGV. The CDR3 sequence is 12 residues long.

The rearrangement joins TRBV11-2 to TRBJ2-7; D call uncertain. CDR1 SGHAT and CDR2 FQNNGV come from the germline V gene. The CDR3 loop spans 13 amino acids. Trimming cost V 5 bases and J 0 bases, with 8 bases left between them. CDR3 in amino acids: CASSPPGSYEQYF. Here the CDR3 DNA reads TGTGCCAGCAGCCCACCGGGCTCCTACGAGCAGTACTTC.

The CDR3 sequence: CASSLLPGTTSRTAYEQYF. CDR3 coding DNA: TGTGCCAGCAGCCTACTTCCCGGGACGACTTCTCGGACCGCCTACGAGCAGTACTTC. The chain joins TRBV3-1 (or the pseudogene TRBV3-2) to TRBJ2-7, with D possibly called TRBD1 or TRBD2 (5 bases each). Trimming left V 4 bases short and J 2 bases short, with 27 bases between. In germline, CDR1 is LGHDT, CDR2 YNNKEL (reference sequence). The CDR3 has 19 amino acids.

This CDR3 reads CASSFRPFSGNTIYF. CDR3 DNA sequence: TGTGCCAGCAGTTTTAGGCCCTTCTCTGGAAACACCATATATTTT. V is TRBV28 and J is TRBJ1-3, with D unresolved. The CDR3 is 15 residues long. Germline loops: CDR1 MDHEN, CDR2 SYDVKM. V gave up 3 bases and J gave up 0 bases, with 9 bases separating them.

As to this clone: An end of the junction does not agree with germline; a read error may underlie this. The J gene is TRBJ2-1, the V gene TRBV27; D is unresolved. The CDR3 spans 9 residues. The germline gives CDR1 MNHEY, CDR2 SMNVEV (reference sequence). CDR3 bases: TGCAAGCCTTCCCGGGAGCAGTTCTTC. It specifies CKPSREQFF.

The chain recombines TRBV9 with TRBJ1-4; 7 bases agree with TRBD1. This CDR3 comprises 16 residues. J was trimmed by 8 bases and V by 4 bases; bases with no gene match: 14. From germline, CDR1 is SGDLS and CDR2 YYNGEE. Written as DNA, the CDR3 is TGTGCCAGCAGCCCCAGCCTGGGGGCAGGGGGAGAAAAACTGTTTTTT. Translated: CASSPSLGAGGEKLFF.

With regard to this clone: Within the sample, other DNA sequences also encode this same CDR3. The chain has TRBV29-1 and TRBJ1-2, with TRBD1 as a possible D gene (6 bases). From germline, CDR1 is SQVTM and CDR2 ANQGSEA. The V end lost 4 bases, the J end lost 6 bases, and 12 bases lay between the germline ends. This CDR3 comprises 12 residues. The CDR3: CSVVQGGDGYTF. CDR3 sequence (DNA): TGCAGCGTTGTACAGGGAGGAGATGGCTACACCTTC.

This clone was recorded a few times. The rearrangement uses TRBV9 and TRBJ1-6; 8 bases align to TRBD1. The CDR3 is 16 amino acids. V was clipped by 4 bases and J by 7 bases; unmatched bases: 10. The germline V gene encodes CDR1 SGDLS and CDR2 YYNGEE. DNA of the CDR3: TGTGCCAGCAGCCCCCGTCCGGGACAGGCGAATTCACCCCTCCACTTT. Protein product: CASSPRPGQANSPLHF. Variable domain in full (rest from reference TRBV9 and TRBJ1-6): DSGVTQTPKHLITATGQRVTLRCSPRSGDLSVYWYQQSLDQGLQFLIQYYNGEERAKGNILERFSAQQFPDLHSELNLSSLELGDSALYFCASSPRPGQANSPLHFGNGTRLTVT.